A selection of T cell receptor beta chains follows, all from one sample in a study of graft-versus-host responses after intestinal transplantation. TCRdb's table, derived via immunoSEQ multiplex PCR, lists solely in-frame clones and lacks some. The sample shows under 50,000 clones, just over 90% of them seen only once. Sample: PBMCs, taken 734 days after intestinal transplantation. Source of these receptors: a human patient who received an intestinal transplant, so some T cells may come from the graft donor. CDR3s include the opening cysteine and the closing phenylalanine or tryptophan. Fields, in order: CDR3 DNA, CDR3 protein, clone size, V gene, J gene, CDR3 length, D gene. The D gene is left open where the match is weak. The listing skips clone size in some rows; elsewhere it reads once, few, many or a size class.

CDR3 DNA: TGTGCCAGCAGACCACACCCCTACGAGCAGTACTTC
CDR3 protein: CASRPHPYEQYF
clone size: NA
V gene: TRBV6-5
J gene: TRBJ2-7
CDR3 length: 12
D gene: NA

CDR3 DNA: TGTGCCAGCAGTCTAGCGGGAAACAATGAGCAGTTCTTC
CDR3 protein: CASSLAGNNEQFF
clone size: few
V gene: TRBV7-3
J gene: TRBJ2-1
CDR3 length: 13
D gene: TRBD2

CDR3 DNA: TGTGCCACGGGGCTAGGTGCGGAGACCCAGTACTTC
CDR3 protein: CATGLGAETQYF
clone size: NA
V gene: TRBV6-4
J gene: TRBJ2-5
CDR3 length: 12
D gene: NA

CDR3 DNA: TGTGCCAGCAGTTTTGGGGACAGTGGGGTAGAGACCCAGTACTTC
CDR3 protein: CASSFGDSGVETQYF
clone size: NA
V gene: TRBV27
J gene: TRBJ2-5
CDR3 length: 15
D gene: TRBD1

CDR3 DNA: TGCGCCAGCAGTGGATGGACGGGCACCGGGGAGCTGTTTTTT
CDR3 protein: CASSGWTGTGELFF
clone size: NA
V gene: TRBV10-2
J gene: TRBJ2-2
CDR3 length: 14
D gene: NA

CDR3 DNA: TGCAGTGCCCCCGGGACTTATGAGCAGTTCTTC
CDR3 protein: CSAPGTYEQFF
clone size: NA
V gene: TRBV20-1
J gene: TRBJ2-1
CDR3 length: 11
D gene: NA

CDR3 DNA: TGTGCCAGCAGTTACTCTCCAGGGGCCGGTGGAAACACCATATATTTT
CDR3 protein: CASSYSPGAGGNTIYF
clone size: NA
V gene: TRBV6-5
J gene: TRBJ1-3
CDR3 length: 16
D gene: NA

CDR3 DNA: TGTGCCATCAATATAGCGGGGGGGACAGATACGCAGTATTTT
CDR3 protein: CAINIAGGTDTQYF
clone size: NA
V gene: TRBV10-3
J gene: TRBJ2-3
CDR3 length: 14
D gene: TRBD2

CDR3 DNA: TGTGCCAGCAGACCGACAGGGAACCCATGGGGGGAGCTGTTTTTT
CDR3 protein: CASRPTGNPWGELFF
clone size: NA
V gene: TRBV6-5
J gene: TRBJ2-2
CDR3 length: 15
D gene: TRBD1

CDR3 DNA: TGTGCCAGCAGCGCTAGAGAGGGGGGGACAGAGACTGGAAACACCATATATTTT
CDR3 protein: CASSAREGGTETGNTIYF
clone size: once
V gene: TRBV7-3
J gene: TRBJ1-3
CDR3 length: 18
D gene: TRBD1

CDR3 DNA: TGTGCCAGCAGCGGACAGGTAGCAGGGGCTCAGCCCCAGCATTTT
CDR3 protein: CASSGQVAGAQPQHF
clone size: once
V gene: TRBV6-1
J gene: TRBJ1-5
CDR3 length: 15
D gene: TRBD1

CDR3 DNA: TGTGCCAGCAGTTTAAGCGGGGGACTTCACGAGCAGTACTTC
CDR3 protein: CASSLSGGLHEQYF
clone size: NA
V gene: TRBV27
J gene: TRBJ2-7
CDR3 length: 14
D gene: TRBD2

CDR3 DNA: TGTGCCAGCAGCCAAGAAGTAGGGTCTGGTCGGGATCAGCCCCAGCATTTT
CDR3 protein: CASSQEVGSGRDQPQHF
clone size: NA
V gene: TRBV4-2
J gene: TRBJ1-5
CDR3 length: 17
D gene: NA

CDR3 DNA: TGTGCCAGCAGCTTGGTGGTCGCAGGGGGCGAAGGGTATGGCTACACCTTC
CDR3 protein: CASSLVVAGGEGYGYTF
clone size: NA
V gene: TRBV5-6
J gene: TRBJ1-2
CDR3 length: 17
D gene: TRBD1

CDR3 DNA: TGCGCCAGCAGGATGGACAGACCCGGAATGGTATTCGTAAACTATGGCTACACCTTC
CDR3 protein: CASRMDRPGMVFVNYGYTF
clone size: NA
V gene: TRBV5-1
J gene: TRBJ1-2
CDR3 length: 19
D gene: NA

CDR3 DNA: TGCGCCAGCAGCTTGGGGTCTGGGACTGGAAACACCATATATTTT
CDR3 protein: CASSLGSGTGNTIYF
clone size: NA
V gene: TRBV5-1
J gene: TRBJ1-3
CDR3 length: 15
D gene: NA

CDR3 DNA: TGTGCCATATCCATCTACAATGAGCAGTTCTTC
CDR3 protein: CAISIYNEQFF
clone size: NA
V gene: TRBV6-8
J gene: TRBJ2-1
CDR3 length: 11
D gene: NA

CDR3 DNA: TGTGCCAGCAGCGGTAACACCTACTATGGCTACACCTTC
CDR3 protein: CASSGNTYYGYTF
clone size: NA
V gene: TRBV7-5
J gene: TRBJ1-2
CDR3 length: 13
D gene: NA

CDR3 DNA: TGTGCCAGCAGCCCCCCTAGCGGGAGGTATACCGGGGAGCTGTTTTTT
CDR3 protein: CASSPPSGRYTGELFF
clone size: NA
V gene: TRBV6-7
J gene: TRBJ2-2
CDR3 length: 16
D gene: TRBD2